These 14 T cell receptor beta chains were sequenced from one sample in a study of blood T cell repertoires in COVID-19. Some clones are missing from TCRdb's copy, which holds only in-frame ones; the method was immunoSEQ multiplex PCR. The table shows approximately 170,000 clones, with 86% occurring only once. The sequencing input was peripheral blood. Receptors originate from a woman between 65 and 79 years old with acute or convalescent COVID-19.

This chain links TRBV2 with TRBJ2-7; D possibly corresponds to TRBD2 (6 bases). Trimming left V 3 bases short and J 5 bases short, with 8 bases between. Looked up from germline, CDR1 is SNHLY and CDR2 is FYNNEI. The CDR3 spans 12 residues. CDR3 residues: CASSDGGHEQYF. In DNA, the CDR3 is TGTGCCAGCAGTGATGGAGGGCACGAGCAGTACTTC.

A few counts support this clone. The J gene is TRBJ2-7, the V gene TRBV28; 10 nucleotides match TRBD2. This CDR3 spans 15 amino acids. Looked up from germline, CDR1 is MDHEN and CDR2 is SYDVKM. Trimming cost V 4 bases and J 3 bases; bases outside gene matches: 6. The chain's CDR3 is CASSSAGLANYEQYF. Written as DNA, the CDR3 is TGTGCCAGCAGTTCCGCGGGACTAGCGAACTACGAGCAGTACTTC.

The chain has TRBV12-5 and TRBJ1-1; D is perhaps TRBD1 (6 bases). This CDR3 has 15 residues. Germline loops: CDR1 LGHNT, CDR2 FRNRAP. Trimming cost V 3 bases and J 3 bases, with 14 bases left between them. CDR3 loop: CASGFGQLGHTEAFF. DNA for the CDR3: TGTGCTAGTGGTTTTGGACAGTTGGGGCACACTGAAGCTTTCTTT.

The chain combines TRBV9 with TRBJ2-1, with D unclear. V was cut by 4 bases and J by 8 bases, with 19 bases left in between. The CDR3 length is 15 residues. Germline CDR1 reads SGDLS; CDR2 reads YYNGEE. CDR3 DNA sequence: TGTGCCAGCAGCCTGACAAGGTTACCGGTCGATGAGCAGTTCTTC. It codes for CASSLTRLPVDEQFF.

In this sample, this clone turned up a few times. This chain links TRBV30 with TRBJ1-6; D remains unclear. The CDR3 has 15 amino acids. The germline V and J ends were trimmed by 1 base and 0 bases, with 7 bases remaining between them. The germline gives CDR1 GTSNPN, CDR2 SVGIG (reference sequence). The CDR3 coding sequence is TGTGCCTGGAGTGGAGGAAACTCCTATAATTCACCCCTCCACTTT. Its translation is CAWSGGNSYNSPLHF. Together with reference TRBV30 and TRBJ1-6, the CDR3 gives the full variable domain: SQTIHQWPATLVQPVGSPLSLECTVEGTSNPNLYWYRQAAGRGLQLLFYSVGIGQISSEVPQNLSASRPQDRQFILSSKKLLLSDSGFYLCAWSGGNSYNSPLHFGNGTRLTVT.

This clone has only one observation. The CDR3 loop reads CASSLGRSLEFGGVASTDTQYF. The CDR3 DNA reads as TGCGCCAGCAGCTTGGGTCGGTCTCTGGAATTCGGCGGGGTGGCTAGCACAGATACGCAGTATTTT. The V and J genes are TRBV5-1 and TRBJ2-3, with D tentatively TRBD2 (6 bases). The CDR3 is 22 amino acids. The V end was cut by 0 bases, the J end by 0 bases, with 29 bases between. CDR1 is SGHRS, CDR2 YFSETQ, per germline.

V and J are TRBV7-9 and TRBJ2-2; TRBD2 matches at 7 bases. The CDR3 loop spans 15 amino acids. V trimming: 6 bases; J trimming: 5 bases; junction bases outside the gene matches: 9. Germline V lookup: CDR1 SEHNR, CDR2 FQNEAQ (reference sequence). DNA for the CDR3: TGTGCCAGCAGACGGGCGGAGGGAGGGACCGGGGAGCTGTTTTTT. This encodes CASRRAEGGTGELFF.

This chain uses TRBV5-1 with TRBJ1-1, with TRBD1 matching over 7 bases. The CDR3 extends over 17 amino acids. J lost 0 bases, V lost 1 base, and 9 bases had no gene match. The germline gives CDR1 SGHRS, CDR2 YFSETQ. CDR3 residues: CASSLLQGQGMNTEAFF. In nucleotides, the CDR3 is TGCGCCAGCAGCTTGCTACAGGGGCAAGGGATGAACACTGAAGCTTTCTTT.

The gene calls are TRBV5-4 and TRBJ2-3, with 7 bases lining up with TRBD2. Per germline, CDR1 SGHNT and CDR2 YYREEE (reference sequence). V was clipped by 3 bases and J by 5 bases; unmatched bases: 9. The CDR3 runs 15 residues. DNA of the CDR3: TGTGCCAGCAGCTCTGCGGGAGAAGGGGTAGATACGCAGTATTTT. Translating it yields CASSSAGEGVDTQYF.

V and J are TRBV7-2 and TRBJ2-7, with 8 bases that match TRBD1. V lost 4 bases, J lost 2 bases, and 7 bases stayed unmatched. The CDR3 is made up of 15 amino acids. Looked up from germline, CDR1 is SGHTA and CDR2 is FQGNSA. The CDR3: CASSSSRTGTYEQYF. The CDR3 nucleotides read TGTGCCAGCAGCTCCAGCCGGACAGGGACCTACGAGCAGTACTTC.

The gene calls are TRBV19 and TRBJ1-5; D is undetermined. Trimming pared 3 bases from V and 2 bases from J, leaving 11 bases between. CDR1 is LNHDA and CDR2 is SQIVND in the germline V gene (reference sequence). This CDR3 comprises 15 residues. Here the CDR3 DNA reads TGTGCCAGTAGTATGCTGGGAGACGGCAATCAGCCCCAGCATTTT. Translated, it gives CASSMLGDGNQPQHF.

This sequence joins TRBV4-3 and TRBJ1-1, with a tentative D call TRBD1 (6 bases). The V end lost 3 bases, the J end lost 4 bases, and 15 bases lay between the germline ends. This CDR3 comprises 15 residues. Germline V gene sequence: CDR1 LGHNA, CDR2 YSLEER. For the CDR3, the DNA is TGCGCCAGCAGCCATGTCAACAGGGTCCGCACTGAAGCTTTCTTT. Translating gives CASSHVNRVRTEAFF.

The gene calls are TRBV3-1 (or the pseudogene TRBV3-2) and TRBJ1-2, with TRBD1 as a possible D gene (5 bases). Trimming removed 5 bases at V and 7 bases at J, with 11 bases between. The CDR3 is 12 residues long. Germline V gene lookup returns CDR1 LGHDT and CDR2 YNNKEL (reference sequence). CDR3: CASSTGRAGYTF. The CDR3, as DNA: TGTGCCAGCAGCACAGGACGGGCTGGCTACACCTTC.

The rearrangement links TRBV10-3 to TRBJ1-2, with 7 bases lining up with TRBD1. The CDR3 contains 16 residues. J gave up 1 base and V 4 bases, and 9 bases lay outside the gene matches. Germline assignment: CDR1 ENHRY and CDR2 SYGVKD. In nucleotides, the CDR3 is TGTGCCATCAGTGGGGGACGGGACAGCCTTAACTATGGCTACACCTTC. It yields the protein CAISGGRDSLNYGYTF.